These T cell receptor beta chains were read from a single sample in a study of T cell changes during pregnancy in multiple sclerosis. Produced via immunoSEQ multiplex PCR; TCRdb's table is partial and in-frame only. The sample lists 60,000 to 75,000 clones, around 90% occurring once. The input for sequencing was peripheral blood, taken in the second trimester of pregnancy. These receptors came from a female donor with multiple sclerosis, enrolled in a pregnancy study. CDR3s include the opening cysteine and the closing phenylalanine or tryptophan. The D gene is left open where the match is weak. Only some rows state a clone size, as once, few, many or a class for expanded clones.

D: TRBD1; size: .; V: TRBV7-2; J: TRBJ2-1; CDR3: CASSLGQFGQFF; DNA: TGTGCCAGCAGCTTGGGACAGTTCGGTCAGTTCTTC
D: .; size: once; V: TRBV7-2; J: TRBJ2-7; CDR3: CASSLLAGTYEQYF; DNA: TGTGCCAGCAGCTTACTGGCGGGTACCTACGAGCAGTACTTC
D: .; size: .; V: TRBV5-6; J: TRBJ2-2; CDR3: CASSEGLSGNTGELFF; DNA: TGTGCCAGCAGCGAGGGACTTTCTGGGAACACCGGGGAGCTGTTTTTT
D: .; size: .; V: TRBV6-4; J: TRBJ2-2; CDR3: CASSEWGNTGELFF; DNA: TGTGCCAGCAGTGAGTGGGGCAACACCGGGGAGCTGTTTTTT
D: .; size: .; V: TRBV15; J: TRBJ1-1; CDR3: CATSRTTGTTEAFF; DNA: TGTGCCACCAGCAGGACGACCGGGACAACTGAAGCTTTCTTT
D: .; size: .; V: TRBV7-2; J: TRBJ1-4; CDR3: CASSLGAFNEKLFF; DNA: TGTGCCAGCAGCTTGGGGGCCTTTAATGAAAAACTGTTTTTT
D: TRBD1; size: .; V: TRBV7-2; J: TRBJ1-3; CDR3: CASSPRTGYGNTIYF; DNA: TGTGCCAGCAGCCCACGGACAGGCTACGGAAACACCATATATTTT
D: TRBD1; size: .; V: TRBV7-8; J: TRBJ1-1; CDR3: CASSYRDSDTEAFF; DNA: TGTGCCAGCAGCTACCGGGACAGCGACACTGAAGCTTTCTTT
D: TRBD2; size: .; V: TRBV28; J: TRBJ2-3; CDR3: CASSYSYRRTSELVSDTQYF; DNA: TGTGCCAGCAGTTATAGCTATCGAAGGACTAGCGAGCTTGTATCAGATACGCAGTATTTT
D: TRBD1; size: .; V: TRBV7-9; J: TRBJ1-2; CDR3: CASSFDRGTKGTNYGYTF; DNA: TGTGCCAGCAGCTTCGACAGGGGAACGAAGGGGACTAACTATGGCTACACCTTC
D: .; size: .; V: TRBV25-1; J: TRBJ1-5; CDR3: CASRGTGENQPQHF; DNA: TGTGCCAGCAGAGGGACGGGAGAAAATCAGCCCCAGCATTTT
D: TRBD1; size: .; V: TRBV18; J: TRBJ1-4; CDR3: CASSPWTGEHEKLFF; DNA: TGTGCCAGCTCACCTTGGACAGGGGAACATGAAAAACTGTTTTTT
D: .; size: .; V: TRBV9; J: TRBJ2-5; CDR3: CASSVAARQETQYF; DNA: TGTGCCAGCAGCGTAGCTGCGAGGCAAGAGACCCAGTACTTC
D: .; size: .; V: TRBV2; J: TRBJ2-4; CDR3: CASSDLRELAKNIQYF; DNA: TGTGCCAGCAGTGACCTCCGGGAGCTAGCCAAAAACATTCAGTACTTC
D: .; size: .; V: TRBV6-1; J: TRBJ1-5; CDR3: CASSKGSQSNQPQHF; DNA: TGTGCCAGCAGTAAAGGATCGCAGAGCAATCAGCCCCAGCATTTT
D: .; size: .; V: TRBV5-8; J: TRBJ2-7; CDR3: CASGTEQSYEQYF; DNA: TGTGCCAGCGGAACAGAGCAATCCTACGAGCAGTACTTC
D: .; size: .; V: TRBV4-3; J: TRBJ2-3; CDR3: CASSQDIMRVQGDTQYF; DNA: TGCGCCAGCAGCCAAGATATTATGAGGGTCCAAGGAGATACGCAGTATTTT
D: TRBD2; size: .; V: TRBV14; J: TRBJ2-1; CDR3: CASSQEGVASGVLSYNEQFF; DNA: TGTGCCAGCAGCCAAGAAGGCGTTGCTAGCGGAGTTCTCTCCTACAATGAGCAGTTCTTC
D: .; size: .; V: TRBV19; J: TRBJ2-1; CDR3: CASNPGYKRLPTRVNEQFF; DNA: TGTGCCAGTAATCCAGGGTATAAGAGACTTCCCACGAGAGTCAATGAGCAGTTCTTC
D: .; size: .; V: TRBV4-3; J: TRBJ1-6; CDR3: CASSQDRQGKSSYNSPLHF; DNA: TGCGCCAGCAGCCAAGATCGGCAGGGGAAAAGCTCCTATAATTCACCCCTCCACTTT
D: .; size: .; V: TRBV27; J: TRBJ1-1; CDR3: CASSGQGSPGRVAFF; DNA: TGTGCCAGCAGTGGGCAGGGGTCCCCCGGGAGGGTAGCTTTCTTT
D: .; size: .; V: TRBV27; J: TRBJ2-2; CDR3: CASTPDRNTGELFF; DNA: TGTGCCAGCACCCCGGACAGGAACACCGGGGAGCTGTTTTTT
D: TRBD2; size: .; V: TRBV5-1; J: TRBJ2-1; CDR3: CASQSSGRFIDEQFF; DNA: TGCGCCAGTCAATCTAGCGGGAGGTTTATCGATGAGCAGTTCTTC
D: .; size: .; V: TRBV11-1; J: TRBJ1-1; CDR3: CASSLKQGVLVGEAFF; DNA: TGTGCCAGCAGCTTAAAGCAGGGTGTTTTGGTCGGTGAAGCTTTCTTT
D: TRBD1; size: .; V: TRBV2; J: TRBJ2-7; CDR3: CASRGQAIFLREQYF; DNA: TGTGCCAGCAGAGGACAGGCGATATTCCTACGAGAGCAGTACTTC
D: .; size: many; V: TRBV7-2; J: TRBJ1-5; CDR3: CASSLTQGPQHF; DNA: TGTGCCAGCAGCCTAACACAGGGGCCCCAGCATTTT
D: .; size: .; V: TRBV30; J: TRBJ2-7; CDR3: CAWSVPGHLPIEQYF; DNA: TGTGCCTGGAGTGTACCGGGACACCTCCCTATCGAGCAGTACTTC
D: TRBD1; size: .; V: TRBV5-1; J: TRBJ1-2; CDR3: CASSPGQGASGYGYTF; DNA: TGCGCCAGCAGCCCGGGACAGGGGGCGTCAGGCTATGGCTACACCTTC
D: .; size: .; V: TRBV5-4; J: TRBJ1-4; CDR3: CASSFGPGVDEKLFF; DNA: TGTGCCAGCAGCTTCGGACCGGGGGTGGATGAAAAACTGTTTTTT
D: .; size: .; V: TRBV7-2; J: TRBJ1-4; CDR3: CASSVDSTTTNEKLFF; DNA: TGTGCCAGCAGCGTAGACTCGACAACAACTAATGAAAAACTGTTTTTT
D: .; size: .; V: TRBV4-1; J: TRBJ1-4; CDR3: CASSQGPLEKLFF; DNA: TGCGCCAGCAGCCAAGGTCCCCTTGAAAAACTGTTTTTT
D: .; size: .; V: TRBV30; J: TRBJ2-3; CDR3: CAWTAGDTQYF; DNA: TGTGCCTGGACGGCGGGAGATACGCAGTATTTT
D: TRBD2; size: .; V: TRBV5-1; J: TRBJ2-7; CDR3: CASSPSRGASGSSEQYF; DNA: TGCGCCAGCAGCCCAAGCCGGGGGGCTAGCGGGAGCAGCGAGCAGTACTTC
D: .; size: .; V: TRBV15; J: TRBJ1-5; CDR3: CATSRVDRYSNQPQHF; DNA: TGTGCCACCAGCAGAGTCGACAGATATAGCAATCAGCCCCAGCATTTT
D: TRBD2; size: .; V: TRBV5-1; J: TRBJ2-1; CDR3: CASSRGSTSGSDEQFF; DNA: TGCGCCAGCAGCCGGGGGAGCACTAGCGGGAGTGATGAGCAGTTCTTC
D: .; size: .; V: TRBV28; J: TRBJ1-1; CDR3: CASSLGQKNTEAFF; DNA: TGTGCCAGCAGTTTGGGGCAGAAGAACACTGAAGCTTTCTTT
D: TRBD1; size: .; V: TRBV4-1; J: TRBJ2-1; CDR3: CASSQGGEVDRVTGGNEQFF; DNA: TGCGCCAGCAGCCAAGGAGGGGAAGTGGATAGGGTCACAGGGGGCAATGAGCAGTTCTTC
D: TRBD1; size: .; V: TRBV29-1; J: TRBJ2-1; CDR3: CSGNRGRNEQFF; DNA: TGCAGCGGGAACAGGGGGCGGAATGAGCAGTTCTTC
D: .; size: .; V: TRBV16; J: TRBJ1-2; CDR3: CASSQSMEQINYGYTF; DNA: TGTGCCAGCAGCCAATCGATGGAACAGATTAACTATGGCTACACCTTC
D: TRBD2; size: .; V: TRBV7-2; J: TRBJ2-3; CDR3: CASSLLAGVADTQYF; DNA: TGTGCCAGCAGCTTACTAGCGGGAGTTGCAGATACGCAGTATTTT
D: .; size: .; V: TRBV7-9; J: TRBJ1-1; CDR3: CASSLAQNTEAFF; DNA: TGTGCCAGCAGCTTAGCCCAAAACACTGAAGCTTTCTTT
D: .; size: .; V: TRBV5-1; J: TRBJ2-2; CDR3: CASSLARAGELFF; DNA: TGCGCCAGCAGCTTGGCGAGAGCCGGGGAGCTGTTTTTT
D: TRBD1; size: .; V: TRBV10-3; J: TRBJ2-5; CDR3: CAISLGQLETQYF; DNA: TGTGCCATCAGCTTGGGACAGCTAGAGACCCAGTACTTC
D: TRBD1; size: .; V: TRBV14; J: TRBJ2-5; CDR3: CASSRQPGQGKETQYF; DNA: TGTGCCAGCAGCCGCCAACCGGGACAGGGGAAAGAGACCCAGTACTTC
D: TRBD2; size: .; V: TRBV19; J: TRBJ2-7; CDR3: CASSSGRSYEQYF; DNA: TGTGCCAGTAGTAGCGGGAGGAGTTACGAGCAGTACTTC
D: TRBD2; size: .; V: TRBV27; J: TRBJ2-1; CDR3: CASSLLAIGGGLYNEQFF; DNA: TGTGCCAGCAGTTTACTAGCTATTGGGGGAGGGTTATACAATGAGCAGTTCTTC
D: TRBD1; size: once; V: TRBV11-2; J: TRBJ1-1; CDR3: CASRTEAGGSAFF; DNA: TGTGCCAGCCGGACGGAGGCAGGGGGCTCAGCTTTCTTT
D: TRBD1; size: .; V: TRBV7-6; J: TRBJ2-5; CDR3: CASSLAGQLQETQYF; DNA: TGTGCCAGCAGCTTAGCGGGACAGCTCCAAGAGACCCAGTACTTC
D: .; size: .; V: TRBV6-5; J: TRBJ1-5; CDR3: CASSYAGVNQPQHF; DNA: TGTGCCAGCAGTTACGCCGGTGTCAATCAGCCCCAGCATTTT
D: .; size: .; V: TRBV13; J: TRBJ1-5; CDR3: CASSLGGGGQPQHF; DNA: TGTGCCAGCAGCCTGGGTGGGGGCGGGCAGCCCCAGCATTTT
D: .; size: .; V: TRBV27; J: TRBJ2-7; CDR3: CASSLGSGYEQYF; DNA: TGTGCCAGCAGTCTGGGTTCGGGCTACGAGCAGTACTTC
D: TRBD2; size: .; V: TRBV27; J: TRBJ2-7; CDR3: CASRASGRDEQYF; DNA: TGTGCCAGCAGGGCTAGCGGGAGGGATGAGCAGTACTTC
D: .; size: .; V: TRBV5-1; J: TRBJ1-6; CDR3: CASSLDRVKGLPLHF; DNA: TGCGCCAGCAGCTTGGACAGGGTTAAGGGTTTACCCCTCCACTTT
D: .; size: .; V: TRBV7-6; J: TRBJ2-5; CDR3: CASSLTSWETQYF; DNA: TGTGCCAGCAGCTTAACTAGCTGGGAGACCCAGTACTTC
D: .; size: .; V: TRBV19; J: TRBJ1-6; CDR3: CASSSGGNRNSPLHF; DNA: TGTGCCAGTAGTAGCGGGGGCAATAGGAATTCACCCCTCCACTTT
D: .; size: .; V: TRBV15; J: TRBJ1-2; CDR3: CATSRGGEFYGYTF; DNA: TGTGCCACCAGCAGAGGGGGGGAGTTCTATGGCTACACCTTC
D: .; size: once; V: TRBV5-4; J: TRBJ2-7; CDR3: CASSLVGREQYF; DNA: TGTGCCAGCAGCTTGGTTGGGAGGGAGCAGTACTTC
D: TRBD1; size: .; V: TRBV9; J: TRBJ1-1; CDR3: CASSAQGQGTEAFF; DNA: TGTGCCAGCAGCGCACAGGGGCAGGGCACTGAAGCTTTCTTT
D: TRBD2; size: .; V: TRBV28; J: TRBJ2-1; CDR3: CASSSKREASYNEQFF; DNA: TGTGCCAGCAGTTCTAAGCGGGAGGCATCCTACAATGAGCAGTTCTTC